These 10 T cell receptor beta chains were all obtained from the same sample, sequenced in a study of cytomegalovirus exposure and HLA in healthy donors. Primers for the PCR totalled 60 Vbeta and 13 Jbeta. Here immunoSEQ multiplex PCR was the method, and the copy in TCRdb shows in-frame clones only, minus some. The repertoire holds over 70,000 clones, with about 70% as singletons. Material: PBMCs. Receptors originate from a woman aged 45-65 years in good health and CMV-seropositive.

The chain carries TRBV6-5 and TRBJ1-2, with D uncertain. Germline CDR1 and CDR2: MNHEY and SVGAGI. This CDR3 spans 13 amino acids. The germline V and J ends were trimmed by 2 bases and 0 bases, with 4 bases remaining between them. CDR3: CASSYISNYGYTF. CDR3 in DNA: TGTGCCAGCAGTTACATCTCTAACTATGGCTACACCTTC.

V and J are TRBV7-2 and TRBJ1-4; 7 bases align to TRBD1. This CDR3 region has 15 residues. Germline V gives CDR1 SGHTA, CDR2 FQGNSA. V lost 1 base, J lost 7 bases, and 6 bases stayed unmatched. The CDR3, as DNA: TGTGCCAGCAGCTTAGATCCAGGGGGAGGTGAAAAACTGTTTTTT. Translation: CASSLDPGGGEKLFF.

The V call is TRBV5-4, the J call TRBJ2-1; D is uncertain. The ends were cut back, 0 bases at V and 7 bases at J, with 5 bases in the middle. CDR3 length: 12 amino acids. In germline, CDR1 is SGHNT, CDR2 YYREEE (reference sequence). The DNA of the CDR3 is TGTGCCAGCAGCTTGGATAGAAATGAGCAGTTCTTC. Translation: CASSLDRNEQFF.

The chain uses TRBV5-5 and TRBJ1-2; 9 bases fit TRBD1. Germline CDR1 and CDR2: SGHKS and YYEKEE (reference sequence). The CDR3 has 15 residues. Trimming removed 0 bases from V and 5 bases from J; junction bases left unmatched: 5. The CDR3 sequence is CASSLGDREAYGYTF. The DNA for the CDR3 is TGTGCCAGCAGCTTGGGGGACAGGGAAGCTTATGGCTACACCTTC.

This clone has only a few counts. This chain links TRBV9 with TRBJ2-7, with a weak D call TRBD2 (7 bases). Germline CDR1 reads SGDLS; CDR2 reads YYNGEE. V was trimmed by 4 bases and J by 6 bases, leaving 14 bases between them. CDR3 length: 13 amino acids. The CDR3 region is CASSLRGGGEQYF. The CDR3 nucleotides read TGTGCCAGCAGCTTAAGGGGGGGTGGCGAGCAGTACTTC.

This clone has a handful of counts. V and J are TRBV30 and TRBJ1-3; 7 positions agree with TRBD1. The CDR3 consists of 16 residues. V was clipped by 3 bases and J by 0 bases; unmatched bases: 8. Germline lookup yields CDR1 GTSNPN and CDR2 SVGIG (reference sequence). DNA of the CDR3: TGTGCCTGGAGGTCGAGGGGGACAGTCTCTGGAAACACCATATATTTT. Its protein product is CAWRSRGTVSGNTIYF.

This clone was counted a single time. V usage is TRBV2 and J usage is TRBJ2-3, with D unresolved. The V gene lost 3 bases and the J gene lost 2 bases, with 9 bases spanning the gap. The CDR3 is made up of 14 amino acids. Germline CDR1 is SNHLY and CDR2 is FYNNEI. The CDR3 region is CASSDFQFTDTQYF. CDR3 sequence (DNA): TGTGCCAGCAGTGATTTCCAGTTCACAGATACGCAGTATTTT.

This chain joins TRBV30 and TRBJ2-1, with unresolved D. Per germline, CDR1 GTSNPN and CDR2 SVGIG (reference sequence). The CDR3 runs to 12 residues. The germline V and J ends were trimmed by 0 bases and 9 bases, with 9 bases remaining between them. The CDR3 sequence is CAWSVSTGEQFF. The CDR3 region has the DNA TGTGCCTGGAGTGTATCTACCGGTGAGCAGTTCTTC.

This clone appeared once. V and J are TRBV27 and TRBJ2-1; 8 bases fit TRBD2. After removal of 5 bases from V and 9 bases from J, the junction contained 15 bases not matched to a gene. The CDR3 sequence is 16 residues long. CDR1 is MNHEY, CDR2 SMNVEV, per germline (reference sequence). DNA of the CDR3: TGTGCCAGCAGTCGTGGGGGTAGCGGGAAAGTAGGTGAGCAGTTCTTC. Translation gives CASSRGGSGKVGEQFF.

This clone was found a few times. The rearrangement joins TRBV6-5 to TRBJ2-7; unclear D gene. V was cut by 0 bases and J by 2 bases, with 11 bases left in between. The germline gives CDR1 MNHEY, CDR2 SVGAGI. The CDR3 is 15 amino acids. In DNA, the CDR3 is TGTGCCAGCAGTTACTCATTCGTAAAGCCCTACGAGCAGTACTTC. Its protein product is CASSYSFVKPYEQYF.